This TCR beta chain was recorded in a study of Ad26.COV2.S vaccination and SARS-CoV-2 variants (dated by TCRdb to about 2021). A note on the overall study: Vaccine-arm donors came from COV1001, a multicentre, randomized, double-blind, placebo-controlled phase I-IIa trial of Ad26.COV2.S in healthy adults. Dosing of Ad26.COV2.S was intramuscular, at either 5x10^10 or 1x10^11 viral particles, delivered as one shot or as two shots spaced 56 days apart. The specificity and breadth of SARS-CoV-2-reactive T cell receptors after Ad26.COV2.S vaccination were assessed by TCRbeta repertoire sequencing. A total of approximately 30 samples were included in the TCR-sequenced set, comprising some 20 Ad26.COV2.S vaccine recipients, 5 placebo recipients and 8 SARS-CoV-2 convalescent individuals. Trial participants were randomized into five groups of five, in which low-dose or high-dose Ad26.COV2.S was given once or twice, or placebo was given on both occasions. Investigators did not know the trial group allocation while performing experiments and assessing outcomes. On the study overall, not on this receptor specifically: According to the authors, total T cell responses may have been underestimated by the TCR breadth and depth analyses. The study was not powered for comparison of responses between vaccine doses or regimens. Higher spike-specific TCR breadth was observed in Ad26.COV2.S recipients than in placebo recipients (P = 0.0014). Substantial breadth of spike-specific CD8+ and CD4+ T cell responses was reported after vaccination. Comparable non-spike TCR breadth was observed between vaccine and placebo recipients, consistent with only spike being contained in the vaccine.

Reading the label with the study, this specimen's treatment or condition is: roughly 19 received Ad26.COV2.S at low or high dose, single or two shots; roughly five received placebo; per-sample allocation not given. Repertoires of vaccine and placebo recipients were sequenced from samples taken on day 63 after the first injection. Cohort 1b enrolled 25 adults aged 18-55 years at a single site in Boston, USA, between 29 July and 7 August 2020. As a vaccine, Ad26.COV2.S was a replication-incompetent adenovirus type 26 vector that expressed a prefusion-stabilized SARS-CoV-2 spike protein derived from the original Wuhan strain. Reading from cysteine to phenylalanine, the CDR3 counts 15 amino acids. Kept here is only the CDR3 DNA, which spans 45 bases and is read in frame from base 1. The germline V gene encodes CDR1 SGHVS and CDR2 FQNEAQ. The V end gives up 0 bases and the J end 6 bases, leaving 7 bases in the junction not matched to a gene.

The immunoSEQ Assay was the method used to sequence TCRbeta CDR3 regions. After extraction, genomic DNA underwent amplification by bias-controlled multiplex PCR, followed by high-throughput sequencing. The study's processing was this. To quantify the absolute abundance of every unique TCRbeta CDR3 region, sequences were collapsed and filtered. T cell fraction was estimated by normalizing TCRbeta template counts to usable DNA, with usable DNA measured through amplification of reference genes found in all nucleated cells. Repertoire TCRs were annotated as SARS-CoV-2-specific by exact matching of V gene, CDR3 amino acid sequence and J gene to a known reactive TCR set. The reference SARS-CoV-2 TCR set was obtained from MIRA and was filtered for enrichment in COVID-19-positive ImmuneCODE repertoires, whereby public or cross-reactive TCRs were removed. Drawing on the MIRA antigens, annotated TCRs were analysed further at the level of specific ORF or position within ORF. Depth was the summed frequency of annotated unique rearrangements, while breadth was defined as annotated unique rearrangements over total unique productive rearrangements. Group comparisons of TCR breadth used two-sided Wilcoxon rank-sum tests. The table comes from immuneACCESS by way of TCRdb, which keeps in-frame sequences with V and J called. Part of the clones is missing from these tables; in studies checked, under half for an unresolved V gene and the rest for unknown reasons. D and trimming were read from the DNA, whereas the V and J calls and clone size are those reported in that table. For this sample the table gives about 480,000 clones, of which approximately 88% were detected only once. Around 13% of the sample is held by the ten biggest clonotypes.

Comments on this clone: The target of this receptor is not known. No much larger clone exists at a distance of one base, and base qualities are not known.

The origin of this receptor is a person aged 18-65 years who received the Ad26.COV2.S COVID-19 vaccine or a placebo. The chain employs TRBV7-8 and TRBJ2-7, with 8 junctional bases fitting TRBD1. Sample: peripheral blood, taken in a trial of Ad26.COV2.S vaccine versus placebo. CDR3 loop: CASSLATGTGAEQYF. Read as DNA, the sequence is TGTGCCAGCAGCTTAGCTACCGGGACAGGCGCCGAGCAGTACTTC. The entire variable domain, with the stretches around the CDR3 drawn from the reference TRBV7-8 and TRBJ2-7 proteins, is GAGVSQSPRYKVAKRGQDVALRCDPISGHVSLFWYQQALGQGPEFLTYFQNEAQLDKSGLPSDRFFAERPEGSVSTLKIQRTQQEDSAVYLCASSLATGTGAEQYFGPGTRLTVT.